The 29 T cell receptor beta chains presented below share a single source sample, sequenced in a study of control samples from healthy donors and cancer patients. Only in-frame clones appear in the TCRdb table, and some are missing; sequencing was by immunoSEQ multiplex PCR. The repertoire holds some 130,000 clones, 75% to 95% seen once, with about 2.5% in the top ten. Sequenced sample: blood. The receptors shown here come from a man aged 35-49 years in good health.

The J gene is TRBJ1-1, the V gene TRBV29-1, with 7 bases identical to TRBD1. V was clipped by 8 bases and J by 4 bases; unmatched bases: 4. Germline V gene data show CDR1 as SQVTM and CDR2 as ANQGSEA. The CDR3 runs 11 residues. The CDR3 DNA reads TGCAGCTTTAACAGGGGCACTGAAGCTTTCTTT. This encodes CSFNRGTEAFF.

This clone came up once. CDR3 protein: CASSEGWSSGNQPQHF. The CDR3 bases are TGTGCCAGCAGTGAAGGCTGGAGCTCGGGCAATCAGCCCCAGCATTTT. This chain links TRBV25-1 with TRBJ1-5; D remains ambiguous. Trimming removed 2 bases at V and 2 bases at J, with 13 bases between. CDR3 size: 16 residues. The V gene's germline CDR1 is MGHDK and CDR2 SYGVNS.

Note on this clone: The junction and the germline gene differ at one end; a read error may be behind it. V is TRBV20-1 and J is TRBJ2-1; the D is unclear. Germline CDR1 is DFQATT and CDR2 is SNEGSKA (reference sequence). The CDR3 is made up of 11 amino acids. CDR3 nucleotides: TGCAGCGCTATAGAGATCAATGAGCAGTTCTTC. This gives the protein CSAIEINEQFF.

This chain connects TRBV7-9 to TRBJ1-1; 7 positions match TRBD1. Germline assignment: CDR1 SEHNR and CDR2 FQNEAQ (reference sequence). The CDR3 spans 15 residues. V gave up 5 bases and J gave up 5 bases; unmatched junction bases: 11. The CDR3 DNA follows: TGTGCCAGCAGCACTGCTCAGGGGGTGAGGACTGAAGCTTTCTTT. Translation: CASSTAQGVRTEAFF.

The gene calls are TRBV18 and TRBJ1-2; TRBD1 might be the D (5 bases). There are 17 residues in the CDR3. The germline V gene has CDR1 KGHSH and CDR2 LQKENI. The ends were cut back, 0 bases at V and 5 bases at J, with 19 bases in the middle. The CDR3 region is CASSPPRQWAERYGYTF. The CDR3 DNA is TGTGCCAGCTCACCACCCCGACAGTGGGCAGAGAGGTATGGCTACACCTTC.

V usage is TRBV28 and J usage is TRBJ1-1, with D perhaps TRBD1 (5 bases). The CDR3 totals 16 residues. V dropped 2 bases and J dropped 5 bases, with 18 bases sitting between them. Germline loops: CDR1 MDHEN, CDR2 SYDVKM. The chain's CDR3 is CASSLGRPGWRTEAFF. In DNA, the CDR3 is TGTGCCAGCAGTTTAGGTCGGCCAGGGTGGAGAACTGAAGCTTTCTTT.

The chain's CDR3 is CASSNTGLGGYTF. In nucleotides, the CDR3 is TGTGCCAGCAGTAACACAGGGCTCGGTGGCTACACCTTC. V and J are TRBV6-5 and TRBJ1-2; TRBD1 is a possible D gene (6 bases). Germline assignment: CDR1 MNHEY and CDR2 SVGAGI. The CDR3 is 13 amino acids. V was trimmed by 5 bases and J by 7 bases, leaving 14 bases between them.

The chain uses TRBV5-4 and TRBJ2-1; tentative D call: TRBD2 (5 bases). The CDR3 length is 17 residues. The germline V gene has CDR1 SGHNT and CDR2 YYREEE (reference sequence). V shed 4 bases and J shed 0 bases, with 17 bases lying between them. Here the CDR3 DNA reads TGTGCCAGCAGCCTGAAGAGAAGCGGAAGCTCCTACAATGAGCAGTTCTTC. Its protein is CASSLKRSGSSYNEQFF.

The chain is built from TRBV7-8 and TRBJ1-6, with D uncertain. Germline V gives CDR1 SGHVS, CDR2 FQNEAQ. CDR3 length: 17 residues. V lost 2 bases and J lost 0, with 11 bases in between. The CDR3 reads CASSLIGMGSYNSPLHF. Here the CDR3 DNA reads TGTGCCAGCAGCTTAATAGGGATGGGCTCCTATAATTCACCCCTCCACTTT.

This chain joins TRBV5-1 and TRBJ1-1; TRBD1 matches at 8 bases. This CDR3 contains 14 residues. V lost 6 bases to trimming and J lost 5 bases; unmatched junction nucleotides: 9. Germline-derived CDR1 and CDR2 are SGHRS and YFSETQ. CDR3 nucleotides: TGCGCCAGCACCCTCGCGACAGGGGTAACTGAAGCTTTCTTT. This codes for CASTLATGVTEAFF.

This chain links TRBV5-4 with TRBJ2-7, with D tentatively TRBD2 (6 bases). Germline V gene sequence: CDR1 SGHNT, CDR2 YYREEE (reference sequence). The CDR3 loop spans 15 amino acids. Between the trimmed V and J ends, which lost 4 bases and 0 bases, there was a span of 14 bases. CDR3 coding DNA: TGTGCCAGCAGCCGGGCTGGGGGAGGCTCCTACGAGCAGTACTTC. Its translation: CASSRAGGGSYEQYF.

This chain uses TRBV11-2 with TRBJ2-5; TRBD1 is a possible D gene (6 bases). The CDR3 totals 14 residues. Germline lookup yields CDR1 SGHAT and CDR2 FQNNGV. V gave up 0 bases and J gave up 4 bases, with 9 bases separating them. CDR3 DNA: TGTGCCAGCAGCTTAGATCCAGGGGCAGAGACCCAGTACTTC. It yields the protein CASSLDPGAETQYF. The variable domain in full, completed from reference TRBV11-2 and TRBJ2-5, reads EAGVAQSPRYKIIEKRQSVAFWCNPISGHATLYWYQQILGQGPKLLIQFQNNGVVDDSQLPKDRFSAERLKGVDSTLKIQPAKLEDSAVYLCASSLDPGAETQYFGPGTRLLVL.

The rearrangement links TRBV10-3 to TRBJ2-7; TRBD1 agrees at 8 bases. V shed 2 bases, J shed 2 bases, and the junction held 5 bases outside the gene matches. The germline V gene encodes CDR1 ENHRY and CDR2 SYGVKD. The CDR3 runs 15 residues. The CDR3 is CAISELRTGTYEQYF. The CDR3 nucleotides read TGTGCCATCAGTGAGCTAAGGACAGGGACCTACGAGCAGTACTTC.

V is TRBV11-2 and J is TRBJ2-1; D uncertain. Germline-derived CDR1 and CDR2 are SGHAT and FQNNGV. The CDR3 loop spans 11 amino acids. Trimming removed 9 bases at V and 4 bases at J, with 7 bases between. In DNA, the CDR3 is TGTGCCAGTCGCTCGTACAATGAGCAGTTCTTC. Its translation is CASRSYNEQFF.

The gene calls are TRBV15 and TRBJ2-1; D uncertain. Germline loops: CDR1 LNHNV, CDR2 YYDKDF (reference sequence). V was trimmed by 11 bases and J by 0 bases, leaving 8 bases between them. There are 12 residues in the CDR3. DNA of the CDR3: TGTGCCGTGACGGGCTCCTACAATGAGCAGTTCTTC. Translated: CAVTGSYNEQFF. The variable domain in full, completed from reference TRBV15 and TRBJ2-1, reads DAMVIQNPRYQVTQFGKPVTLSCSQTLNHNVMYWYQQKSSQAPKLLFHYYDKDFNNEADTPDNFQSRRPNTSFCFLDIRSPGLGDTAMYLCAVTGSYNEQFFGPGTRLTVL.

The chain links TRBV11-3 to TRBJ2-1; D not certain. Germline V gives CDR1 SGHNT, CDR2 YENEEA. Trimming shortened V by 3 bases and J by 3 bases, and 6 bases separated the two germline ends. The CDR3 runs to 13 residues. The CDR3 nucleotides are TGTGCCAGCAGCTTTCGGAGCTACAATGAGCAGTTCTTC. Amino acid sequence: CASSFRSYNEQFF.

The chain carries TRBV3-1 (or the pseudogene TRBV3-2) and TRBJ2-1; maybe TRBD2 (5 bases). The germline CDR1 and CDR2 sequences are LGHDT and YNNKEL (reference sequence). This CDR3 is 16 amino acids long. V dropped 1 base and J dropped 0 bases, with 10 bases sitting between them. CDR3 region: CASSQGRTSSYNEQFF. The CDR3 DNA follows: TGTGCCAGCAGCCAAGGTCGCACTAGCTCCTACAATGAGCAGTTCTTC.

The chain recombines TRBV30 with TRBJ1-4, with D uncertain. CDR3 length equals 11 residues. Germline CDR1 reads GTSNPN; CDR2 reads SVGIG (reference sequence). V lost 7 bases to trimming and J lost 10 bases, with 13 bases between them. Written as DNA, the CDR3 is TGTGCCTCGTGGGGTTTGGGAAAACTGTTTTTT. Translating gives CASWGLGKLFF.

The chain links TRBV5-6 to TRBJ2-7; 11 bases fit TRBD1. The CDR3 extends over 14 amino acids. In germline, CDR1 is SGHDT, CDR2 YYEEEE. The junction had 2 bases not matched to a gene; V was cut back by 3 bases and J by 3 bases. The DNA for the CDR3 is TGTGCCAGCAGCTGGGGACAGGGGGGCTACGAGCAGTACTTC. This codes for CASSWGQGGYEQYF.

The chain combines TRBV29-1 with TRBJ2-7; 7 bases agree with TRBD2. CDR3 length equals 14 residues. J lost 3 bases, V lost 6 bases, and 11 bases had no gene match. Germline CDR1 is SQVTM and CDR2 is ANQGSEA. The DNA for the CDR3 is TGCAGCGTCTGGGGGGGGGACGCATACTACGAGCAGTACTTC. Translating gives CSVWGGDAYYEQYF.

J is TRBJ2-5 and V is TRBV5-1, with no clear D. The germline CDR1 and CDR2 sequences are SGHRS and YFSETQ. The CDR3 totals 14 residues. The germline V and J ends were trimmed by 1 base and 1 base, with 8 bases remaining between them. CDR3 sequence (DNA): TGCGCCAGCAGCTTGTCGGCAGCCCAAGAGACCCAGTACTTC. Translating it yields CASSLSAAQETQYF.

This clone was seen once. Here the CDR3 DNA reads TGTGCTAGTGGCAGGGACGGGAGGGACTATGGCTACACCTTC. This sequence encodes CASGRDGRDYGYTF. The genes are TRBV12-5 and TRBJ1-2, with D possibly matching TRBD1 (5 bases). This CDR3 is 14 amino acids long. Germline V gene sequence: CDR1 LGHNT, CDR2 FRNRAP. V was cut by 6 bases and J by 3 bases, with 14 bases left in between.

The chain uses TRBV5-1 and TRBJ1-1, with D uncertain. The V end lost 4 bases, the J end lost 0 bases, and 7 bases lay between the germline ends. Germline CDR1 SGHRS, CDR2 YFSETQ. The CDR3 has 13 amino acids. The CDR3 DNA follows: TGCGCCAGCAGCGCCAGAATGAACACTGAAGCTTTCTTT. Its protein product is CASSARMNTEAFF. The variable domain in full, completed from reference TRBV5-1 and TRBJ1-1, reads KAGVTQTPRYLIKTRGQQVTLSCSPISGHRSVSWYQQTPGQGLQFLFEYFSETQRNKGNFPGRFSGRQFSNSRSEMNVSTLELGDSALYLCASSARMNTEAFFGQGTRLTVV.

The chain carries TRBV5-1 and TRBJ2-5; tentatively, D is TRBD1 (5 bases). The CDR3 totals 14 residues. Germline CDR1 reads SGHRS; CDR2 reads YFSETQ. V was clipped by 2 bases and J by 5 bases, with 13 bases between them. The CDR3 DNA follows: TGCGCCAGCAGCTTAAACCTGGGGCGGGAGACCCAGTACTTC. Translated, it gives CASSLNLGRETQYF.

The chain recombines TRBV5-5 with TRBJ2-5; TRBD2 agrees at 9 bases. This CDR3 spans 13 amino acids. Per germline, CDR1 SGHKS and CDR2 YYEKEE (reference sequence). The V gene end was trimmed by 4 bases and the J gene end by 6 bases; junction bases not matched to a gene: 4. The chain's CDR3 is CASSTGLAKTQYF. CDR3 sequence (DNA): TGTGCCAGCAGCACCGGACTAGCGAAGACCCAGTACTTC.

The chain joins TRBV11-2 to TRBJ1-1; tentative D call: TRBD1 (5 bases). This CDR3 is 15 amino acids long. With 1 base removed from V and 5 bases from J, the gap between germline ends came to 14 bases. Looked up from germline, CDR1 is SGHAT and CDR2 is FQNNGV. In DNA, the CDR3 is TGTGCCAGCAGCTTAGGGGCCAGGGTAGGGACTGAAGCTTTCTTT. This sequence encodes CASSLGARVGTEAFF.

The gene calls are TRBV7-9 and TRBJ2-2; D is possibly TRBD1 (6 bases). V gave up 6 bases and J gave up 5 bases, with 10 bases separating them. Per germline, CDR1 SEHNR and CDR2 FQNEAQ (reference sequence). CDR3 size: 13 residues. The CDR3 here is CASSSRGTGELFF. The DNA of the CDR3 is TGTGCCAGCAGTTCCAGGGGAACCGGGGAGCTGTTTTTT.

The rearrangement uses TRBV7-6 and TRBJ2-2; D remains ambiguous. The ends were cut back, 1 base at V and 1 base at J, with 1 base in the middle. The germline V gene has CDR1 SGHVS and CDR2 FNYEAQ. The CDR3 length is 13 residues. CDR3 nucleotides: TGTGCCAGCAGCTTAGGGAACACCGGGGAGCTGTTTTTT. It specifies CASSLGNTGELFF.

The chain employs TRBV5-1 and TRBJ1-4, with 7 bases that match TRBD1. This CDR3 comprises 15 residues. Germline CDR1 SGHRS, CDR2 YFSETQ. The ends lost 3 bases at V and 1 base at J; junction bases unmatched: 3. CDR3 protein: CASSWQGGTNEKLFF. CDR3 nucleotide sequence: TGCGCCAGCAGCTGGCAGGGGGGAACTAATGAAAAACTGTTTTTT.